These 13 T cell receptor beta chains were sequenced from one sample in a study of tissue T cells after allogeneic stem cell transplantation. Produced via immunoSEQ multiplex PCR; TCRdb's table is partial and in-frame only. The repertoire holds around 9,000 clones, roughly 41% seen once, with around 7% in the top ten. Time point reported: mouse harvest day 7 after allogeneic transplant. Tail vein injection delivered 10^7 T-cell-depleted bone marrow cells and 10^6 splenic CD5+ T cells. The sequenced sample consisted of gut tissue. The receptors were sampled from a female BALB/c mouse given C57BL/6 T cells with graft-versus-host disease after an allogeneic hematopoietic cell transplant.

On this clone itself: Any gene name here is a mouse gene name. The DNA ends 1 residue before the CDR3 does, and the rest of the CDR3 is filled in from the germline J gene. V and J are TRBV26 and TRBJ2-5; maybe TRBD1 (6 bases). Germline V gives CDR1 KGHPV, CDR2 FQNQEV (reference sequence). V was pared by 6 bases and J by 0 bases, with 10 bases between. The CDR3 totals 14 residues. The CDR3 protein is CASRGDNNQDTQYF. Partial CDR3 DNA: TGTGCCAGCAGAGGGGACAATAACCAAGACACCCAGTAC.

This clone came up a few times. Gene names are mouse gene names. The CDR3 end falls 1 residue outside the read, so it is completed with the germline J gene. The V and J genes are TRBV26 and TRBJ2-7; 8 positions match TRBD1. Germline V gene sequence: CDR1 KGHPV, CDR2 FQNQEV (reference sequence). There are 15 residues in the CDR3. V dropped 2 bases and J dropped 1; count of bases not matched to a gene: 4. The covered CDR3 bases are TGTGCCAGCAGTCTGACAGGGGGATATTCCTATGAACAGTAC. Protein product: CASSLTGGYSYEQY. The entire CDR3 protein reads CASSLTGGYSYEQYF.

On this clone itself: The genes are named according to mouse. The DNA ends 1 residue before the CDR3 does, and the rest of the CDR3 is filled in from the germline J gene. J is TRBJ2-2 and V is TRBV26, with D unclear. The length of the CDR3 is 14 residues. V was pared by 2 bases and J by 1 base, with 5 bases between. Per the germline V gene, CDR1 is KGHPV and CDR2 is FQNQEV (reference sequence). The CDR3: CASSLQQNTGQLYF. The part of the CDR3 DNA that was read is TGTGCCAGCAGTCTGCAACAAAACACCGGGCAGCTCTAC.

Comments on this clone: Germline and genes: mouse. The CDR3 spells CASSFDWHQDTQYF. The part of the CDR3 DNA that was read is TGTGCCAGCAGCTTTGACTGGCACCAAGACACCCAGTAC. The J gene is TRBJ2-5, the V gene TRBV3; D might be TRBD2 (6 bases). The missing CDR3 end, 1 residue past where the read stops, is filled in from the germline J gene. In germline, CDR1 is SNHLY, CDR2 FYNGKV (reference sequence). CDR3 length: 14 residues. The ends were cut back, 3 bases at V and 1 base at J, with 8 bases in the middle.

This clone was counted only a few times. Gene names follow the mouse nomenclature. The observed sequence ends 1 residue before the CDR3 terminus, with the missing tail filled in from the germline J gene. The rearrangement joins TRBV3 to TRBJ2-3; either TRBD1 or TRBD2 may fit D (6 bases each). Trimming removed 1 base at V and 0 bases at J, with 8 bases between. The CDR3 spans 15 residues. Germline CDR1 SNHLY, CDR2 FYNGKV (reference sequence). CDR3 DNA (partial): TGTGCCAGCAGCTTAGTGGGGGCGAGTGCAGAAACGCTGTAT. It specifies CASSLVGASAETLY. The CDR3 reads in full as CASSLVGASAETLYF.

Within the sample, this clone is medium-sized. Genes here carry mouse names. The read ends 1 residue early relative to the CDR3; the germline J gene fills the gap. The V gene is TRBV13-2, the J gene TRBJ2-7, with D perhaps being TRBD1 or TRBD2 (5 bases each). The CDR3 covers 12 residues. V lost 0 bases to trimming and J lost 5 bases, with 6 bases between them. The germline V gene has CDR1 NNHNN and CDR2 SYGAGS (reference sequence). The DNA read from the CDR3 is TGTGCCAGCGGTGATGCGGGGGATGAACAGTAC. The encoded protein is CASGDAGDEQY. The entire CDR3 protein is CASGDAGDEQYF.

On this clone: Mouse germline and gene names are used. The missing CDR3 end, 1 residue past where the read stops, is filled in from the germline J gene. This chain uses TRBV31 with TRBJ2-5; 8 positions agree with TRBD2. Germline lookup yields CDR1 GKSSPN and CDR2 SITVG. This CDR3 is 14 amino acids long. J gave up 2 bases and V 1 base, and 2 bases lay outside the gene matches. CDR3 DNA, as far as it was read: TGTGCCTGGAGTCCCCTGGGGGGCCAAGACACCCAGTAC. Translating gives CAWSPLGGQDTQY. The whole CDR3 sequence is CAWSPLGGQDTQYF.

As for this clone: Each gene name is a mouse one. The read falls 1 residue short of the CDR3 end, and the missing part is taken from the germline J gene. The rearrangement uses TRBV13-2 and TRBJ2-7; no firm D call. V was trimmed by 2 bases and J by 3 bases, leaving 3 bases between them. This CDR3 is 11 amino acids long. The germline gives CDR1 NNHNN, CDR2 SYGAGS (reference sequence). The CDR3 DNA, read in part, is TGTGCCAGCGGTGACAGCTATGAACAGTAC. Protein sequence: CASGDSYEQY. The full CDR3 sequence reads CASGDSYEQYF.

This clone was observed a few times. The genes are named according to mouse. From the germline J gene comes the end of the CDR3, since the read stops 1 residue before it. The sample has other DNA sequences that encode this CDR3 too. The chain combines TRBV26 with TRBJ2-3, with D possibly matching TRBD2 (5 bases). Germline V lookup: CDR1 KGHPV, CDR2 FQNQEV (reference sequence). The CDR3 consists of 15 residues. The V end was cut by 0 bases, the J end by 0 bases, with 7 bases between. Incomplete CDR3 DNA: TGTGCCAGCAGTCTGTCCTGGGCTAGTGCAGAAACGCTGTAT. This encodes CASSLSWASAETLY. The whole CDR3 sequence is CASSLSWASAETLYF.

This clone is medium-sized within its sample. The germline and genes are mouse ones. The CDR3 end falls 1 residue outside the read, so it is completed with the germline J gene. The V call is TRBV12-1, the J call TRBJ1-2; the D gene is possibly TRBD1 (5 bases). The CDR3 runs to 13 residues. Germline V gene data show CDR1 as SGHSN and CDR2 as HYEKVE. The V gene lost 0 bases and the J gene lost 5 bases, with 9 bases spanning the gap. CDR3: CASSLQGGSDYTF. Incomplete CDR3 DNA: TGTGCCAGCTCTCTCCAGGGTGGATCCGACTACACC. The variable domain in full, with the rest retrieved from reference TRBV12-1 and TRBJ1-2, is DSGVVQSPRHIIKEKGGRSVLTCIPISGHSNVVWYQQTLGKELKFLIQHYEKVERDKGFLPSRFSVQQFDDYHSEMNMSALELEDSAMYFCASSLQGGSDYTFGSGTRLLVI.

This clone was detected only a few times. Genes and germline come from the mouse. The CDR3 protein is CASSLHAGGNTGQLYF. Incomplete CDR3 DNA: TGTGCCAGCAGTCTCCACGCTGGGGGAAACACCGGGCAGCTCTAC. The gene calls are TRBV26 and TRBJ2-2, with 7 bases lining up with TRBD2. The read comes to an end 1 residue before the CDR3 does, leaving the germline J gene to fill in the end. This CDR3 spans 16 amino acids. The germline CDR1 and CDR2 sequences are KGHPV and FQNQEV (reference sequence). V shed 3 bases and J 1 base; nucleotides not matched to a gene: 5.

On this clone itself: These gene names are mouse names. The read gets to within 1 residue of the CDR3 end, and the germline J gene fills in the rest. The J gene is TRBJ2-7, the V gene TRBV24; maybe TRBD1 (6 bases). This CDR3 contains 14 residues. Trimming shortened V by 4 bases and J by 3 bases, and 13 bases separated the two germline ends. Per germline, CDR1 KGHTA and CDR2 FRNEEI. CDR3 region: CASSQPGQHYEQYF. The DNA read from the CDR3 is TGTGCCAGCAGTCAACCGGGACAACACTATGAACAGTAC.

This clone was seen a few times. The gene symbols are mouse symbols. The CDR3 goes on 1 residue after the read ends, and that part is filled in from the germline J gene. V gene TRBV29 combines with J gene TRBJ2-7; maybe TRBD1 (5 bases). This CDR3 region has 12 residues. Trimming removed 2 bases at V and 5 bases at J, with 7 bases between. From germline, CDR1 is MSHET and CDR2 SYDVDS. The CDR3 is CASSLGRDEQYF. CDR3 DNA, as far as it was read: TGTGCTAGCAGTTTAGGCAGGGATGAACAGTAC.